This T cell receptor beta chain was profiled in a study of OX40 agonist ivuxolimab in advanced cancers. TCRdb keeps only in-frame clones here, not all; method: immunoSEQ multiplex PCR. The sample holds fewer than 65,000 clones, about 85% seen once. The sequence was collected from an adult with an advanced solid tumor such as melanoma, head and neck, liver or kidney cancer. The sequencing here drew on CD4+ or CD8+ T cells sorted from blood, taken in a trial of the OX40 agonist ivuxolimab.

This chain's CDR3 is CASKTAGTEYNQPQHF. The CDR3 bases are TGTGCCAGTAAAACTGCCGGGACAGAGTACAATCAGCCCCAGCATTTT. The genes are TRBV19 and TRBJ1-5, with 7 nucleotides matching TRBD1. Germline CDR1 is LNHDA and CDR2 is SQIVND (reference sequence). CDR3 length: 16 residues. V shed 7 bases, J shed 3 bases, and the junction held 12 bases outside the gene matches.